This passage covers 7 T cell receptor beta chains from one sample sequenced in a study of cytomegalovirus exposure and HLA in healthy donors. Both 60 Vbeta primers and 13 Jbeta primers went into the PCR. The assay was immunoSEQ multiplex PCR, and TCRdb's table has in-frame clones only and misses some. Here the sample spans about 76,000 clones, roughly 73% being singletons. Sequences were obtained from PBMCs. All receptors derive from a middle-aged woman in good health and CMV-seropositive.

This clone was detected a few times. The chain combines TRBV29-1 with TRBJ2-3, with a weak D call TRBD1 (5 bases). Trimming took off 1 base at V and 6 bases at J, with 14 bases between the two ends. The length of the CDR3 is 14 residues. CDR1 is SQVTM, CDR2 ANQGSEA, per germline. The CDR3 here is CSVEAAFRGDTQYF. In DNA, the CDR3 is TGCAGCGTTGAAGCGGCATTTAGGGGTGATACGCAGTATTTT.

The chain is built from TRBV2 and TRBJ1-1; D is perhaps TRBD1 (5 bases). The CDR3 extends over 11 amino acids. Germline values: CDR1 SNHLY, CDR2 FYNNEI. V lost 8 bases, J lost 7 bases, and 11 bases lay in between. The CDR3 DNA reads TGTGCCAGCGGGGGAGGACTTGAAGCTTTCTTT. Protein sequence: CASGGGLEAFF.

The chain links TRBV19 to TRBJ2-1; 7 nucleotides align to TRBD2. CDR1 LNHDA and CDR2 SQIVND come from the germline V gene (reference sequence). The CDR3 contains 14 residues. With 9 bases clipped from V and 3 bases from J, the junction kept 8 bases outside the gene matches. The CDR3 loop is CASTRGTFYNEQFF. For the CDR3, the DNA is TGTGCCAGCACGCGGGGGACTTTCTACAATGAGCAGTTCTTC.

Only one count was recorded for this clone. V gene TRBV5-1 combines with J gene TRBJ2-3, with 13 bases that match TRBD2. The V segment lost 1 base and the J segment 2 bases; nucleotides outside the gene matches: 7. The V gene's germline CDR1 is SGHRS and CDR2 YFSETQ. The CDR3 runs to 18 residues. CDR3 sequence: CASSLTSGRGMFTDTQYF. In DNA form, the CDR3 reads TGCGCCAGCAGCTTGACTAGCGGGAGGGGGATGTTCACAGATACGCAGTATTTT.

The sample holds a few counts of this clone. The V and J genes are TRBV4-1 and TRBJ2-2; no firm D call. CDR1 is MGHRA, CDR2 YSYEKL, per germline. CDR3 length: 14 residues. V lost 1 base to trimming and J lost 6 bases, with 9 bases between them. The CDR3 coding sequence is TGCGCCAGCAGCCAAGCGATGAGTCCCGGGGAGCTGTTTTTT. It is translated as CASSQAMSPGELFF.

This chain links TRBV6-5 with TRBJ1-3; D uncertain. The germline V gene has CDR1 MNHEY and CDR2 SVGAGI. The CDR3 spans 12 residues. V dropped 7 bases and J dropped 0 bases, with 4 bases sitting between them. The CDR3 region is CASTGSGNTIYF. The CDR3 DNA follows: TGTGCCAGCACAGGCTCTGGAAACACCATATATTTT.

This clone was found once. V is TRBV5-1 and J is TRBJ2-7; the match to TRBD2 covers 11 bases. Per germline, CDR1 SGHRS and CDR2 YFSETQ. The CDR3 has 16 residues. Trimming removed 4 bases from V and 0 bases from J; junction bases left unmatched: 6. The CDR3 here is CASSGTSGRASYEQYF. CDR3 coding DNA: TGCGCCAGCAGCGGGACTAGCGGAAGGGCCTCCTACGAGCAGTACTTC.